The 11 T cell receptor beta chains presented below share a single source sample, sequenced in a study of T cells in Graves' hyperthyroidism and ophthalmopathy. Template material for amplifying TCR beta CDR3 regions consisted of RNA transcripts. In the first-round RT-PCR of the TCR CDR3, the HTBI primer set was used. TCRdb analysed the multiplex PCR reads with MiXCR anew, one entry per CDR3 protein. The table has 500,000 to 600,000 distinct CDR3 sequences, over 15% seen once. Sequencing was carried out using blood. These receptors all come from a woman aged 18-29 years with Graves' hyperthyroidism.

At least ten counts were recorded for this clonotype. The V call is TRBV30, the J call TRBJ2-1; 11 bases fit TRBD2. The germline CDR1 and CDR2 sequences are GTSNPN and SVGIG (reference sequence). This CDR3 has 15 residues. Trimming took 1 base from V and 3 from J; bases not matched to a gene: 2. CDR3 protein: CAWSASGRLYNEQFF. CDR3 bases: TGTGCCTGGAGTGCTAGCGGGAGGCTCTACAATGAGCAGTTCTTC.

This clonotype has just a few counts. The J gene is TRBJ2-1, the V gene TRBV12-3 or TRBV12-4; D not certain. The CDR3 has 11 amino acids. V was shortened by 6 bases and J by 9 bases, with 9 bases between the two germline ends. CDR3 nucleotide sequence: TGTGCCAGCAGCCGGCGTTTTGAGCAGTTCTTC. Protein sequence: CASSRRFEQFF.

The CDR3 nucleotides are TGTGCCAGCAGTTACTCCAAACAGGGGAGGGACTATGGCTACACCTTC. Encoded protein: CASSYSKQGRDYGYTF. The V call is TRBV6-5, the J call TRBJ1-2, with 7 bases identical to TRBD1. The CDR3 is made up of 16 amino acids. The J segment lost 3 bases and the V segment lost 0 bases, leaving 7 bases of the junction unmatched. The germline gives CDR1 MNHEY, CDR2 SVGAGI.

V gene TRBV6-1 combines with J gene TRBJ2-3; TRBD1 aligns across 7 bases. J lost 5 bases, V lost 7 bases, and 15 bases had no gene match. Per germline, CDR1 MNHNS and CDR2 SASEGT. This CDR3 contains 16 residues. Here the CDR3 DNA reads TGTGCCAGCAAAGCACGGCGACAGGGAGTAGGAGATACGCAGTATTTT. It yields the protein CASKARRQGVGDTQYF.

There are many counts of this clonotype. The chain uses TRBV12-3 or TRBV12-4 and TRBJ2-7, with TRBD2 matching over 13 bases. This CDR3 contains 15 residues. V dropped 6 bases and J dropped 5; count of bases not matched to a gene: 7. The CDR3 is CASSPLAGGIHEQYF. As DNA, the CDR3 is TGTGCCAGCAGCCCACTAGCGGGAGGGATCCACGAGCAGTACTTC.

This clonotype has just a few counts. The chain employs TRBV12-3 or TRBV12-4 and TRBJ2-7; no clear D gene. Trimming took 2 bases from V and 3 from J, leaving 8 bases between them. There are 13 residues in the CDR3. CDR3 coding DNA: TGTGCCAGCAGTTTACGTCGCGTCTACGAGCAGTACTTC. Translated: CASSLRRVYEQYF.

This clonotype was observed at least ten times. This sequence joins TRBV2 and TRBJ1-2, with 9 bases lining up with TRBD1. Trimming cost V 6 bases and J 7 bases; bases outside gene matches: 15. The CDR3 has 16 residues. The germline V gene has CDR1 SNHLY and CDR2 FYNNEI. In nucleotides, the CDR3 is TGTGCCAGCAGCACGGCAAGGGACAGGGCCAATTTTGGCTACACCTTC. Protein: CASSTARDRANFGYTF.

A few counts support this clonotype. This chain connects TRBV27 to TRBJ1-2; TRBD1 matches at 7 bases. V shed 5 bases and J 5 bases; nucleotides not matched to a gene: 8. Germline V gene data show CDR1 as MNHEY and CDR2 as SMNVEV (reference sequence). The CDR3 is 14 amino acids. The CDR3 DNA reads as TGTGCCAGCAGTCCCTCCGGGACAGAATATGGCTACACCTTC. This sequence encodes CASSPSGTEYGYTF.

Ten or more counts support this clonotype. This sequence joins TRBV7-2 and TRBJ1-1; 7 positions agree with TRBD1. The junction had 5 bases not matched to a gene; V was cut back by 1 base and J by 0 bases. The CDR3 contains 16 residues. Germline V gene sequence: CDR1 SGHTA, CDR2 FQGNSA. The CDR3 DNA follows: TGTGCCAGCAGCTTAGGCCCGGGACAGTTGAACACTGAAGCTTTCTTT. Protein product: CASSLGPGQLNTEAFF.

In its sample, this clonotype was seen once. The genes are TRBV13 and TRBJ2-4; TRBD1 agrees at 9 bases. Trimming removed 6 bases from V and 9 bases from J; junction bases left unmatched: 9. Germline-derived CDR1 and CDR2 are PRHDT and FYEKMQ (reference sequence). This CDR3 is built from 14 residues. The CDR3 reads CASSPGTGFSIQYF. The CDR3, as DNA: TGTGCCAGCAGTCCCGGGACAGGGTTCAGCATTCAGTACTTC.

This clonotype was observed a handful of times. CDR3 in amino acids: CAITLDSSPGEQYF. The CDR3 DNA is TGTGCCATCACCCTAGACTCCTCGCCGGGCGAGCAGTACTTC. This sequence joins TRBV10-3 and TRBJ2-7; unclear D gene. CDR1 ENHRY and CDR2 SYGVKD come from the germline V gene. The CDR3 consists of 14 residues. V dropped 7 bases and J dropped 6 bases, with 19 bases sitting between them.